This T cell receptor beta chain was observed in a study of shared clonotypes between healthy human individuals. Study-level background: Researchers assigned three CD4 naive, three CD4 memory, two CD8 naive and one CD8 memory plate to each donor.

An assay was performed, and its level was deep. Libraries were prepared by immunoSEQ multiplex PCR; TCRdb keeps only in-frame clonotypes and omits some of them. The sample shows some 550,000 clones, more than 95% of them seen only once. The CDR3 length is 16 residues. Trimming cost V 5 bases and J 2 bases, with 19 bases left between them. Germline CDR1 and CDR2: WNHNN and SYGVQD (reference sequence). Note on this clone: What it binds is unknown.

General study points: Owing to a small donor count, the genetic and exposure-history diversity represented was limited. Researchers sampled only blood; tissue repertoires likely differ.

The sequence was collected from a woman aged 25-40 years in good health. The chain has TRBV10-1 and TRBJ2-7, with D perhaps matching TRBD1 (5 bases). Sequencing was performed on naive CD4+ T cells sorted from blood. The subset: CD45RA+ positively selected. The CDR3 spells CASSRGGDVPPYEQYF. CDR3 nucleotide sequence: TGCGCCAGCAGTAGGGGTGGGGATGTGCCCCCCTACGAGCAGTACTTC.